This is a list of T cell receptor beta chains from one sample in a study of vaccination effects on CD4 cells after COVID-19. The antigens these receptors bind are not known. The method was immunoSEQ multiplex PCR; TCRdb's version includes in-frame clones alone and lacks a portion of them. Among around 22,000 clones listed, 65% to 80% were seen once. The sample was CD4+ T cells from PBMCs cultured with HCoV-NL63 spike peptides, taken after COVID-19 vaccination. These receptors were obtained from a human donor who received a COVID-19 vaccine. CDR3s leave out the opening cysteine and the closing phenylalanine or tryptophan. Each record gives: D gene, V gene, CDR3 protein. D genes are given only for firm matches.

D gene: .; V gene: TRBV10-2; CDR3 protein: ASSEYSEAF
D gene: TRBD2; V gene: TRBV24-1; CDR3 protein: ATSGASGGVDTQY
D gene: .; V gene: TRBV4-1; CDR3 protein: ASSQGQGPNSPLH
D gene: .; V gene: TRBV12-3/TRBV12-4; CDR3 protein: ASSLGDRGQF
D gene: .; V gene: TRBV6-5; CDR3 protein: ASSFPFSDTAF
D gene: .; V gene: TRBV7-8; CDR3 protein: ASSLGRATNEKLF
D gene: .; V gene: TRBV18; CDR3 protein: ASSPRRGDSYEQY
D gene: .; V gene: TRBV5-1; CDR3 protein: ASSLGAGMNTEAF
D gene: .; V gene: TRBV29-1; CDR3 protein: SVGPKAGSYEQY
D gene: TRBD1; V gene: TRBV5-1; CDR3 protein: ASSSPNTGGFGYT
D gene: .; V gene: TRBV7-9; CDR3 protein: ASSLGMHREGEKLF
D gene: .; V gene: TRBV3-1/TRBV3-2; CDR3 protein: ASSQVHENYGYT
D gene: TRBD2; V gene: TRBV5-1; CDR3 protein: ASSLAVRTSLDTQY
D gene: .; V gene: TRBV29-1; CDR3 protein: SVGAGFYEQY
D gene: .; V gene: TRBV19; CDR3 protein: ASSIDRSGSYNEQF
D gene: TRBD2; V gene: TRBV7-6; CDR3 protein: ASSLAQAGGPGEQY
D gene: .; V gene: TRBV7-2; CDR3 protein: ASSSRGSGNTIY
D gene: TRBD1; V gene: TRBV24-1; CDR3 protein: ATSDPGQGRGDYGYT
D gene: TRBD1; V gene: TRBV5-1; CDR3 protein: ASSLQGDQPQH
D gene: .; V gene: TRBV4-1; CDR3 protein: ASSPFGSKGQPQH
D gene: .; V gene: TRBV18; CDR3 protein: ASSPLENTIY
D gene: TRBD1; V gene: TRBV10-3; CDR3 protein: AIRRGQGESEQY
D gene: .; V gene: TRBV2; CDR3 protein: ASSPGPDLDSPLH
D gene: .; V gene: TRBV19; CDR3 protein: ASSTAAGAYEQY
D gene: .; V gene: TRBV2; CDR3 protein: ASSVQETQY
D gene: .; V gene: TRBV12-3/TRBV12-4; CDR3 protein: VSSAAYNEQF
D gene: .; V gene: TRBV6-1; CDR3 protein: ASSEAADGFAF
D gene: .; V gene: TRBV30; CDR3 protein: AWSVSANYGYT
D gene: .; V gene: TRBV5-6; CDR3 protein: ASSLVTGGLDTQY
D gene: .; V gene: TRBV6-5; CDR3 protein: ATAFGGEGEKLF
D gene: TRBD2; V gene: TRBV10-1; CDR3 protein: ASAEGRTTSGRRDTQY
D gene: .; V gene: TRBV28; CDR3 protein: ASSLRATNEKLF
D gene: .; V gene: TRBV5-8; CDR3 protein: ASTTDGGFTEAF
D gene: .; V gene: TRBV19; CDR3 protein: ASSIGGAPGYT
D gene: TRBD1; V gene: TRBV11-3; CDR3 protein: ASSLRQGNPDYNSPLH
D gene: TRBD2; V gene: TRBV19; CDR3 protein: ASSRPPGSGRDYEQY
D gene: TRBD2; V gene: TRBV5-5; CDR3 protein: ASSPAGGLSYEQF
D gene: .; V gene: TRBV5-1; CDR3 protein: ASSFEGGRSGDTEAF
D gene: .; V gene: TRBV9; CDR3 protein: ASSVGSAGLEDEKLF
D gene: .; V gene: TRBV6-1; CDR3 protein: ASSEEPTDTYGYT
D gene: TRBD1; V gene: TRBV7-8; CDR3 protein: ASSSRRGQGSGYT
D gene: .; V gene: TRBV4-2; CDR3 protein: ASSQDQGSGQPQH
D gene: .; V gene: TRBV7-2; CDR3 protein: ASSLAPGTDYGYT
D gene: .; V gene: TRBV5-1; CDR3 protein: ASSLARQTSDGYT
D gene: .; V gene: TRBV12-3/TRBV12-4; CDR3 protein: ASSVRPGPGY
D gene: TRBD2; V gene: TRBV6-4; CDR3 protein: ASSDSTSGSNEQF
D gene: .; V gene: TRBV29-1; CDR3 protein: SAEQDTSTDTQY
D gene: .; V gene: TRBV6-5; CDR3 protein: ASSYQRDQPQH
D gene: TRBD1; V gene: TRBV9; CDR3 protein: ASSVSTGGTDTQY
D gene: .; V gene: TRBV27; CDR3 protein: ASRPDYPNTEAF
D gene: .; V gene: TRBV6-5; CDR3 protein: ASGGRWTNTEAF
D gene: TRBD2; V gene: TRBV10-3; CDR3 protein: ATRHELAGDFANTGELF
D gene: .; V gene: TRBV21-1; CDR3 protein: ASSYPGSGQAGQETQY
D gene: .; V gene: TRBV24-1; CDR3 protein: ATSQAGKGQETQY
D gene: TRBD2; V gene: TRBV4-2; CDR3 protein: ASSPTSGVQETQY
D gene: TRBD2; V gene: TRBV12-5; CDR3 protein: ASGLVPPFGGSMSETQY